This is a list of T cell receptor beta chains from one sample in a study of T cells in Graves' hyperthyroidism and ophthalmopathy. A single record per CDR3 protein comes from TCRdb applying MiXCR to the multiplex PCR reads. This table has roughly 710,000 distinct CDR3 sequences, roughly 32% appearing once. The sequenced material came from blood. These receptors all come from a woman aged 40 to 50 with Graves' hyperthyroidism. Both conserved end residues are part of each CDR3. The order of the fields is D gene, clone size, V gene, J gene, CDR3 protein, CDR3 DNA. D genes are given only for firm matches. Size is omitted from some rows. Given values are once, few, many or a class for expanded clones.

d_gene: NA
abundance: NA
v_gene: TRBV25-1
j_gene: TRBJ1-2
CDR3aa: CASSLAGSRGYTF
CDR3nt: TGTGCCAGCAGTTTGGCCGGCTCCCGTGGCTACACCTTC

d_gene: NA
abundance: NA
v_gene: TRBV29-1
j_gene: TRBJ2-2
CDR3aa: CSVGYETGVPNAGELFF
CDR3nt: TGCAGCGTCGGATATGAGACGGGGGTCCCGAACGCCGGGGAGCTGTTTTTT

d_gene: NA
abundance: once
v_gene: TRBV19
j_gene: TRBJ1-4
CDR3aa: CASSGQSGLFF
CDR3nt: TGTGCCAGTAGTGGCCAGAGTGGACTGTTTTTT

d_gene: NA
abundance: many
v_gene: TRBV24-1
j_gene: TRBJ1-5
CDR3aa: CATSEPGIGRQHF
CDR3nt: TGTGCCACCAGTGAACCCGGGATTGGGAGACAGCATTTT

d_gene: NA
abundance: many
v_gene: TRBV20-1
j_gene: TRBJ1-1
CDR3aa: CSAIPENTEAFF
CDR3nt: TGCAGTGCTATCCCCGAGAACACTGAAGCTTTCTTT

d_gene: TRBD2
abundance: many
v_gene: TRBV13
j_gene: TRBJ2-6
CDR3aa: CASSLRLAGATGANVLTF
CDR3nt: TGTGCCAGCAGCCTTCGACTAGCGGGAGCAACTGGGGCCAACGTCCTGACTTTC

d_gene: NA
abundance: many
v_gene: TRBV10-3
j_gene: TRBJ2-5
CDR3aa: CAISESLGGGETQYF
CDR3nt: TGTGCCATCAGTGAGTCTCTAGGAGGAGGTGAGACCCAGTACTTC

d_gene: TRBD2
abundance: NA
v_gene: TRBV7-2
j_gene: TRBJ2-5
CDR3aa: CASSFRTSGVQETQYF
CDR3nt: TGTGCCAGCAGCTTCCGGACTAGCGGGGTCCAAGAGACCCAGTACTTC

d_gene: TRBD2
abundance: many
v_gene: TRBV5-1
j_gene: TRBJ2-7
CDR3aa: CASSWTSGYEQYF
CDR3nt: TGCGCCAGCAGCTGGACTAGCGGCTACGAGCAGTACTTC

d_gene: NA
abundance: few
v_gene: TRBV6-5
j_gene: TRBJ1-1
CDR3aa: CASSLTLITSDHEAFF
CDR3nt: TGTGCCAGCAGTCTCACTCTAATTACATCAGACCATGAAGCTTTCTTT

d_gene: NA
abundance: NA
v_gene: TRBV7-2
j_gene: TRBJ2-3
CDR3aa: CASSFPGGLAVGDTQYF
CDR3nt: TGTGCCAGCAGCTTTCCTGGGGGGCTAGCGGTGGGAGATACGCAGTATTTT

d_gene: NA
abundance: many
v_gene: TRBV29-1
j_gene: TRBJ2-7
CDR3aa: CSGGGTYEQYF
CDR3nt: TGCAGCGGGGGGGGCACCTACGAGCAGTACTTC

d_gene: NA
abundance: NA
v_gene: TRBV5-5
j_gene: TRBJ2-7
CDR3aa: CASIPRWGTYEQYF
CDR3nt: TGTGCCAGCATCCCCCGGTGGGGGACCTACGAGCAGTACTTC

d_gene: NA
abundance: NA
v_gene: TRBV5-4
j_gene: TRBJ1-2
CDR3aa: CASSVGRDGYTF
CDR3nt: TGTGCCAGCAGCGTAGGACGGGATGGCTACACCTTC

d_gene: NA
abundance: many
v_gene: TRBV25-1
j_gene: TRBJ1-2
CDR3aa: CASSEARANYGYTF
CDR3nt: TGTGCCAGCAGTGAAGCCAGGGCCAACTATGGCTACACCTTC